One sample yielded the 32 T cell receptor beta chains listed below, sequenced in a study of cytomegalovirus exposure and HLA in healthy donors. The PCR ran on 60 Vbeta and 13 Jbeta primers. Profiling relied on immunoSEQ multiplex PCR, and the TCRdb table lists in-frame clones only, not all of them. The data contain approximately 140,000 clones, 82% of them singletons. Sequences were obtained from PBMCs. The receptor set was obtained from a woman in her forties in good health and CMV-seronegative.

This sequence joins TRBV7-8 and TRBJ2-4; 8 bases are a match to TRBD1. Unmatched junction bases numbered 16, after V lost 1 base and J lost 5 bases. CDR3 size: 19 residues. Germline V gene sequence: CDR1 SGHVS, CDR2 FQNEAQ. CDR3 nucleotide sequence: TGTGCCAGCAGCTTAGGCAGGGGGCCCACTCTCCGGGCGGAAAACATTCAGTACTTC. Encoded protein: CASSLGRGPTLRAENIQYF.

V is TRBV12-2 and J is TRBJ2-2; the table names TRBD2, a call not compared with the DNA. TRBV12-2 is a known pseudogene. The CDR3 runs to 15 residues. The CDR3 DNA follows: TGTGCAAGTCGCTTAGTAGCCGGGAACACCGGGGAGCTGTTTTTT. It specifies CASRLVAGNTGELFF.

V usage is TRBV28 and J usage is TRBJ2-7, with D tentatively TRBD1 (5 bases). Germline-derived CDR1 and CDR2 are MDHEN and SYDVKM. Between the trimmed V and J ends, which lost 2 bases and 2 bases, there was a span of 7 bases. The CDR3 totals 13 residues. In DNA form, the CDR3 reads TGTGCCAGCAGTTTAACAGGCACCTACGAGCAGTACTTC. Translating it yields CASSLTGTYEQYF.

The chain joins TRBV6-4 to TRBJ2-1, with 9 positions matching TRBD2. V lost 0 bases to trimming and J lost 6 bases; unmatched junction nucleotides: 6. The CDR3 length is 16 residues. Germline V gene lookup returns CDR1 MRHNA and CDR2 SNTAGT. CDR3 in amino acids: CASSDSDSGSVNEQFF. As DNA, the CDR3 is TGTGCCAGCAGTGACTCAGATAGCGGGAGTGTCAATGAGCAGTTCTTC.

The rearrangement joins TRBV12-5 to TRBJ2-3; 7 bases fit TRBD1. The V segment lost 7 bases and the J segment 4 bases; nucleotides outside the gene matches: 11. This CDR3 contains 15 residues. The germline V gene encodes CDR1 LGHNT and CDR2 FRNRAP. The CDR3 sequence: CASALPLGQPDTQYF. CDR3 coding DNA: TGTGCTAGTGCCCTCCCCCTGGGACAGCCAGATACGCAGTATTTT.

This clone has only one observation. The chain links TRBV5-4 to TRBJ2-3, with TRBD1 matching 9 bases. J lost 1 base, V lost 4 bases, and 1 base had no gene match. The V gene's germline CDR1 is SGHNT and CDR2 YYREEE (reference sequence). The CDR3 loop spans 14 amino acids. The CDR3 bases are TGTGCCAGCAGCCGGGACAGGGGCACAGATACGCAGTATTTT. This sequence encodes CASSRDRGTDTQYF.

This clone has a handful of counts. The chain links TRBV10-3 to TRBJ2-7; 9 bases fit TRBD1. J gave up 6 bases and V 2 bases, and 5 bases lay outside the gene matches. The CDR3 loop spans 14 amino acids. From germline, CDR1 is ENHRY and CDR2 SYGVKD. CDR3 sequence (DNA): TGTGCCATCAGTGAGGGACAGGGGACGGGCGAGCAGTACTTC. As protein: CAISEGQGTGEQYF.

V is TRBV28 and J is TRBJ2-5; no firm D call. The CDR3 has 12 amino acids. Trimming pared 3 bases from V and 5 bases from J, leaving 7 bases between. CDR1 and CDR2 from the germline V gene are MDHEN and SYDVKM. The CDR3 region is CASSFLRETQYF. The CDR3 nucleotides read TGTGCCAGCAGTTTTCTCCGGGAGACCCAGTACTTC.

The CDR3 sequence is CASSIESGNDYEQYF. Written as DNA, the CDR3 is TGTGCCAGTAGTATAGAGAGCGGAAATGACTACGAGCAGTACTTC. The chain links TRBV19 to TRBJ2-7; a weak D match, TRBD2 (5 bases). The CDR3 consists of 15 residues. CDR1 is LNHDA, CDR2 SQIVND, per germline (reference sequence). Trimming pared 0 bases from V and 3 bases from J, leaving 12 bases between.

V gene TRBV28 combines with J gene TRBJ2-3, with 10 bases that match TRBD2. Looked up from germline, CDR1 is MDHEN and CDR2 is SYDVKM. The CDR3 is 16 amino acids. Trimming at V came to 7 bases and at J to 4 bases, leaving 11 bases not matched to a gene. The CDR3 here is CASTLQREGQADTQYF. CDR3 sequence (DNA): TGTGCCAGCACCCTTCAGCGGGAGGGCCAAGCAGATACGCAGTATTTT.

The chain carries TRBV7-2 and TRBJ1-4, with D hard to call. Trimming stripped 1 base from V and 7 bases from J, with 13 bases between. Germline V gene lookup returns CDR1 SGHTA and CDR2 FQGNSA. The CDR3 has 15 residues. The CDR3 loop reads CASSLVGGSGEKLFF. Written as DNA, the CDR3 is TGTGCCAGCAGCTTAGTAGGAGGGTCTGGTGAAAAACTGTTTTTT.

CDR3 coding DNA: TGCGCCAGCAGCCTAAGCATAATCGCCGGGGAGCTGTTTTTT. Translating gives CASSLSIIAGELFF. The gene calls are TRBV5-1 and TRBJ2-2; D uncertain. Germline loops: CDR1 SGHRS, CDR2 YFSETQ. Trimming pared 4 bases from V and 6 bases from J, leaving 13 bases between. There are 14 residues in the CDR3.

The V gene is TRBV27, the J gene TRBJ1-1; a possible D gene is TRBD1 (5 bases). Germline assignment: CDR1 MNHEY and CDR2 SMNVEV (reference sequence). This CDR3 comprises 15 residues. V lost 4 bases and J 6 bases, leaving 18 bases between the germline ends. The CDR3 reads CASSSLWDFFPEAFF. The DNA for the CDR3 is TGTGCCAGCAGTTCCCTCTGGGACTTTTTCCCTGAAGCTTTCTTT.

The chain combines TRBV2 with TRBJ2-7; possible D gene TRBD2, 6 bases. This CDR3 region has 12 residues. Per germline, CDR1 SNHLY and CDR2 FYNNEI. Trimming pared 8 bases from V and 3 bases from J, leaving 11 bases between. CDR3 nucleotides: TGTGCCAGCCATGCGGGGAGCTACGAGCAGTACTTC. Protein: CASHAGSYEQYF.

The chain links TRBV18 to TRBJ2-1; TRBD2 matches at 7 bases. Germline V gene data show CDR1 as KGHSH and CDR2 as LQKENI. With V trimmed by 2 bases and J by 3 bases, 13 bases remained unmatched. The CDR3 extends over 18 amino acids. DNA for the CDR3: TGTGCCAGCTCACCATTTGGTATCGGCGGGAGAATCTACAATGAGCAGTTCTTC. Its translation: CASSPFGIGGRIYNEQFF.

The chain combines TRBV15 with TRBJ2-7, with 9 bases that match TRBD1. V lost 3 bases, J lost 10 bases, and 7 bases stayed unmatched. The CDR3 extends over 13 amino acids. Germline V gene data show CDR1 as LNHNV and CDR2 as YYDKDF (reference sequence). CDR3 in amino acids: CATSRPGQGIQYF. The CDR3 DNA sequence: TGTGCCACCAGCAGGCCGGGACAGGGTATTCAGTACTTC.

The chain recombines TRBV7-8 with TRBJ1-5, with a possible D match to TRBD1 (5 bases). The CDR3 runs 16 residues. V lost 1 base to trimming and J lost 3 bases, with 13 bases between them. The germline V gene encodes CDR1 SGHVS and CDR2 FQNEAQ. The CDR3 loop is CASSLGSGRDNQPQHF. The CDR3 bases are TGTGCCAGCAGCTTAGGATCGGGCAGGGACAATCAGCCCCAGCATTTT.

This sequence joins TRBV10-3 and TRBJ1-1, with 8 bases fitting TRBD1. Germline V gene data show CDR1 as ENHRY and CDR2 as SYGVKD. With 4 bases clipped from V and 4 bases from J, the junction kept 2 bases outside the gene matches. The CDR3 is made up of 13 amino acids. The CDR3 reads CAISGTGGTEAFF. The CDR3 coding sequence is TGTGCCATCAGTGGTACAGGGGGCACTGAAGCTTTCTTT.

The gene calls are TRBV9 and TRBJ1-2, with D possibly TRBD1 on 5 matching bases. The CDR3 runs 12 residues. Trimming shortened V by 3 bases and J by 4 bases, and 7 bases separated the two germline ends. Germline V lookup: CDR1 SGDLS, CDR2 YYNGEE. The DNA of the CDR3 is TGTGCCAGCAGCGGCGACAGCTATGGCTACACCTTC. This sequence encodes CASSGDSYGYTF.

This clone came up once. This chain joins TRBV7-7 and TRBJ2-2; D ambiguous. Germline V gene sequence: CDR1 SSHAT, CDR2 FNYEAQ (reference sequence). This CDR3 comprises 14 residues. V lost 4 bases to trimming and J lost 3 bases, with 9 bases between them. CDR3 in DNA: TGTGCCAGCAGCTCTTCGTATTACACCGGGGAGCTGTTTTTT. It encodes CASSSSYYTGELFF.

The CDR3 sequence: CASSLYGGRVTGEQFF. In DNA, the CDR3 is TGTGCCAGCAGTTTATATGGCGGGAGGGTTACGGGAGAGCAGTTCTTC. The V and J genes are TRBV27 and TRBJ2-1; 9 nucleotides match TRBD2. Germline V gives CDR1 MNHEY, CDR2 SMNVEV (reference sequence). CDR3 size: 16 residues. V gave up 1 base and J gave up 10 bases; unmatched junction bases: 11.

The chain has TRBV6-1 and TRBJ2-1; possibly TRBD2 for D (5 bases). Per germline, CDR1 MNHNS and CDR2 SASEGT. V gave up 0 bases and J gave up 15 bases, with 15 bases separating them. The CDR3 extends over 13 amino acids. This CDR3 reads CASSEAPRGSLFF. The CDR3 DNA reads TGTGCCAGCAGTGAAGCGCCACGAGGGAGTTTGTTCTTC.

The J gene is TRBJ2-3, the V gene TRBV7-7, with 14 bases identical to TRBD2. Germline values: CDR1 SSHAT, CDR2 FNYEAQ (reference sequence). The CDR3 has 15 residues. Trimming removed 4 bases from V and 5 bases from J; junction bases left unmatched: 2. Written as DNA, the CDR3 is TGTGCCAGCAGCTCGGGACTAGCGGGAGTAGATACGCAGTATTTT. Encoded protein: CASSSGLAGVDTQYF.

The gene calls are TRBV28 and TRBJ1-4; the match to TRBD1 covers 9 bases. Germline V gives CDR1 MDHEN, CDR2 SYDVKM. V lost 5 bases, J lost 8 bases, and 6 bases stayed unmatched. The CDR3 extends over 14 amino acids. In nucleotides, the CDR3 is TGTGCCAGCAGTACCGGGACAGGGTACGAAAAACTGTTTTTT. The encoded protein is CASSTGTGYEKLFF.

The V and J genes are TRBV28 and TRBJ1-4, with D unclear. Trimming left V 11 bases short and J 0 bases short, with 7 bases between. Germline values: CDR1 MDHEN, CDR2 SYDVKM. There are 12 residues in the CDR3. CDR3 protein: CACTATNEKLFF. Written as DNA, the CDR3 is TGTGCCTGCACGGCAACTAATGAAAAACTGTTTTTT.

CDR3 DNA sequence: TGCAGCGTTGTCCTCAATGAGCAGTTCTTC. The encoded protein is CSVVLNEQFF. The V and J genes are TRBV29-1 and TRBJ2-1; the D is unclear. Germline CDR1 SQVTM, CDR2 ANQGSEA. The CDR3 has 10 residues. Trimming removed 4 bases at V and 6 bases at J, with 4 bases between.

The rearrangement joins TRBV6-5 to TRBJ2-7, with D uncertain. This CDR3 comprises 15 residues. Trimming removed 2 bases at V and 2 bases at J, with 13 bases between. Germline CDR1 MNHEY, CDR2 SVGAGI. CDR3: CASSYTSTFTYEQYF. The CDR3, as DNA: TGTGCCAGCAGTTACACTTCGACTTTCACCTACGAGCAGTACTTC.

This sequence joins TRBV28 and TRBJ1-1; D may be TRBD1 (5 bases). Trimming left V 5 bases short and J 4 bases short, with 29 bases between. The CDR3 covers 19 residues. CDR1 and CDR2 from the germline V gene are MDHEN and SYDVKM. DNA for the CDR3: TGTGCCAGCAGTGGGAGGGGCCGGGAGGGATTTACGTGGTTCACTGAAGCTTTCTTT. Translation gives CASSGRGREGFTWFTEAFF.

The chain recombines TRBV27 with TRBJ1-5, with 10 positions matching TRBD1. The CDR3 has 15 residues. V was pared by 5 bases and J by 10 bases, with 11 bases of the junction left unmatched. Germline CDR1 reads MNHEY; CDR2 reads SMNVEV (reference sequence). The CDR3 spells CASSIRQGAQRPQHF. In DNA form, the CDR3 reads TGTGCCAGCAGTATAAGACAGGGGGCACAGCGACCCCAGCATTTT.

This sequence joins TRBV4-3 and TRBJ2-1; 7 bases fit TRBD2. With 0 bases clipped from V and 10 bases from J, the junction kept 6 bases outside the gene matches. The CDR3 covers 14 residues. The germline V gene has CDR1 LGHNA and CDR2 YSLEER. In DNA form, the CDR3 reads TGCGCCAGCAGCCAAGATCCGGGGGGATCCGAGCAGTTCTTC. It translates to CASSQDPGGSEQFF.

This clone appeared a single time. The chain joins TRBV27 to TRBJ2-1, with D possibly matching TRBD2 (6 bases). The CDR3 is 12 amino acids. Trimming stripped 10 bases from V and 6 bases from J, with 13 bases between. Germline-derived CDR1 and CDR2 are MNHEY and SMNVEV (reference sequence). CDR3: CATQRVPNEQFF. As DNA, the CDR3 is TGTGCCACCCAGCGGGTCCCCAATGAGCAGTTCTTC.

The gene calls are TRBV4-1 and TRBJ2-2; the match to TRBD2 covers 7 bases. J lost 0 bases, V lost 2 bases, and 12 bases had no gene match. The germline V gene has CDR1 MGHRA and CDR2 YSYEKL. The CDR3 covers 19 residues. The CDR3 DNA is TGCGCCAGCAGCCAATTTGGGCTAGCGGATATTTCGAACACCGGGGAGCTGTTTTTT. Protein sequence: CASSQFGLADISNTGELFF.